This is a list of T cell receptor beta chains from one sample in a study of neurological immune-mediated disorders. TCRdb re-called the 5' RACE reads through MiXCR, storing one row per CDR3 protein. Among 110,000 or so distinct CDR3 sequences listed, approximately 3.2% were seen once. Sequenced: PBMCs. These receptors were obtained from a woman in her 30s with multiple sclerosis. Each CDR3 is given with its conserved first and last residue. A D gene is named only where the DNA matches it firmly. The listing skips clone size in some rows; elsewhere it reads once, few, many or a size class.

j_call clone_size d_call v_call cdr3_aa cdr3_nt
TRBJ1-2 many TRBD1 TRBV4-3 CASSQDPGQGYGYTF TGCGCCAGCAGCCAAGATCCGGGACAGGGTTATGGCTACACCTTC
TRBJ1-2 many TRBD1 TRBV4-3 CASSQSRGTGYTF TGCGCCAGCAGCCAATCCAGGGGGACCGGCTACACCTTC
TRBJ2-2 many NA TRBV12-3/TRBV12-4 CASRFPEGKTPNTGELFF TGTGCCAGCAGGTTCCCTGAAGGGAAGACGCCTAACACCGGGGAGCTGTTTTTT
TRBJ2-1 many NA TRBV20-1 CSARQVVSYNEQFF TGCAGTGCTAGACAGGTGGTCTCCTACAATGAGCAGTTCTTC
TRBJ2-3 NA NA TRBV7-2 CASSPQVTDTQYF TGTGCCAGCAGCCCACAGGTCACAGATACGCAGTATTTT
TRBJ2-1 many TRBD2 TRBV12-3/TRBV12-4 CASSLRASGTYEQFF TGTGCCAGCAGTTTAAGGGCTAGCGGGACCTATGAGCAGTTCTTC
TRBJ1-1 many NA TRBV5-4 CASSLDLYSEAFF TGTGCCAGCAGCTTGGACCTGTACAGTGAAGCTTTCTTT
TRBJ1-3 NA NA TRBV30 CAWKSRSSSGNTIYF TGTGCCTGGAAATCTCGCAGTAGCTCTGGAAACACCATATATTTT
TRBJ2-1 many NA TRBV11-3 CASSLKREGGGNEQFF TGTGCCAGCAGCTTAAAGAGGGAAGGGGGAGGGAATGAGCAGTTCTTC
TRBJ2-7 many NA TRBV20-1 CSAPAGTTYEQYF TGCAGTGCACCAGCCGGGACAACCTACGAGCAGTACTTC
TRBJ1-2 many NA TRBV7-2 CASSQRVSRYGYTF TGTGCCAGCAGCCAACGGGTCAGCAGATATGGCTACACCTTC
TRBJ2-7 many TRBD2 TRBV5-1 CASSSGLAGVGEQYF TGCGCCAGCAGCTCGGGACTAGCGGGAGTAGGGGAGCAGTACTTC
TRBJ1-4 many NA TRBV4-3 CASSQDLAGATNEKLFF TGCGCCAGCAGCCAAGATCTCGCAGGGGCAACTAATGAAAAACTGTTTTTT
TRBJ1-5 many TRBD1 TRBV20-1 CSATSGTASNQPQHF TGCAGTGCTACATCCGGGACAGCCAGCAATCAGCCCCAGCATTTT
TRBJ2-5 many TRBD2 TRBV4-1 CASSQGDRGGYQETQYF TGCGCCAGCAGCCAAGGGGACCGGGGAGGGTATCAAGAGACCCAGTACTTC
TRBJ2-2 many TRBD1 TRBV11-3 CASSYRTGKAGELFF TGTGCCAGCAGCTATAGGACAGGAAAAGCCGGGGAGCTGTTTTTT
TRBJ2-6 many NA TRBV5-6 CASSQQGSAGANVLTF TGTGCCAGCAGCCAACAGGGATCTGCTGGGGCCAACGTCCTGACTTTC
TRBJ2-1 many NA TRBV20-1 CSARGSLRAGPSIPQQFF TGCAGTGCTAGAGGATCCCTCCGGGCAGGGCCGAGCATACCCCAGCAGTTCTTC
TRBJ1-1 many TRBD1 TRBV5-1 CASSHETGTGGFWMNTEAFF TGCGCCAGCAGCCATGAGACAGGGACAGGGGGTTTCTGGATGAACACTGAAGCTTTCTTT
TRBJ2-1 many TRBD2 TRBV14 CASSLPTSGLAYNEQFF TGTGCCAGCAGCCTTCCGACTAGCGGGCTAGCCTACAATGAGCAGTTCTTC
TRBJ2-3 many NA TRBV7-6 CASSPGTSSTDTQYF TGTGCCAGCAGCCCCGGGACATCTAGCACAGATACGCAGTATTTT
TRBJ1-5 many NA TRBV5-1 CASSSDTGDNQPQHF TGCGCCAGCAGCTCGGACACGGGGGATAATCAGCCCCAGCATTTT
TRBJ2-3 many NA TRBV5-1 CASSLGGDILTDTQYF TGCGCCAGCAGCTTGGGGGGGGACATCCTGACAGATACGCAGTATTTT
TRBJ1-6 many TRBD1 TRBV6-5 CASSSGTGTLHF TGTGCCAGCAGTTCCGGGACAGGGACCCTCCACTTT
TRBJ1-2 many TRBD1 TRBV7-9 CASSLDLSHRQGHGYTF TGTGCCAGCAGCTTAGATCTCTCGCATCGACAGGGACATGGCTACACCTTC
TRBJ2-7 many NA TRBV4-3 CASSQESGEYEQYF TGCGCCAGCAGCCAAGAGTCGGGGGAGTACGAGCAGTACTTC
TRBJ2-7 many NA TRBV7-6 CASSLTVSTYEQYF TGTGCCAGCAGCCTGACCGTTTCAACCTACGAGCAGTACTTC
TRBJ1-5 many NA TRBV6-5 CASSRKTGPDQPQHF TGTGCCAGCAGCCGTAAGACAGGACCCGATCAGCCCCAGCATTTT
TRBJ2-1 NA TRBD2 TRBV3-1 CASSQDLAGGIDEQFF TGTGCCAGCAGCCAGGATCTAGCGGGAGGTATAGATGAGCAGTTCTTC
TRBJ2-4 many TRBD1 TRBV7-9 CASSLAGTGGVIQYF TGTGCCAGCAGCTTAGCCGGGACAGGGGGCGTCATTCAGTACTTC
TRBJ1-1 many NA TRBV11-2 CASSFSPVNTEAFF TGTGCCAGCAGCTTTAGTCCAGTAAACACTGAAGCTTTCTTT
TRBJ2-7 many NA TRBV20-1 CSARDLGLGGYEQYF TGCAGTGCTAGAGATCTCGGACTAGGGGGCTACGAGCAGTACTTC